This TCR beta chain was sequenced for a study of human T cells and chemical hapten exposure. TCRdb reprocessed the RACE reads with MiXCR, giving one entry per CDR3 protein. Of roughly 200,000 distinct CDR3 sequences listed, around a quarter are singletons. Time point denoted: patch test 3, about 24 weeks after DPC sensitization. The treatment denotes: therapeutic diphenylcyclopropenone sensitization with weekly scalp DPC. People who gave samples had alopecia, were 18 to 70 years old, and were suitable for DPC. Sequencing started from total RNA isolated from unfractionated whole blood. Between the trimmed V and J ends, which lost 1 base and 0 bases, there was a span of 9 bases. Looked up from germline, CDR1 is MGHRA and CDR2 is YSYEKL. There are 15 residues in the CDR3.

This TCR was recovered from a woman aged 40 to 50 with alopecia areata. Some clones in this sample may be carry-over from other donors' samples. This chain joins TRBV4-1 and TRBJ1-1; tentatively, D is TRBD1 (5 bases). Sample: whole blood, taken in connection with sensitization to the hapten diphenylcyclopropenone (DPC). CDR3 DNA sequence: TGCGCCAGCAGCCAAGTTGGGGGATTGAACACTGAAGCTTTCTTT. It yields the protein CASSQVGGLNTEAFF.